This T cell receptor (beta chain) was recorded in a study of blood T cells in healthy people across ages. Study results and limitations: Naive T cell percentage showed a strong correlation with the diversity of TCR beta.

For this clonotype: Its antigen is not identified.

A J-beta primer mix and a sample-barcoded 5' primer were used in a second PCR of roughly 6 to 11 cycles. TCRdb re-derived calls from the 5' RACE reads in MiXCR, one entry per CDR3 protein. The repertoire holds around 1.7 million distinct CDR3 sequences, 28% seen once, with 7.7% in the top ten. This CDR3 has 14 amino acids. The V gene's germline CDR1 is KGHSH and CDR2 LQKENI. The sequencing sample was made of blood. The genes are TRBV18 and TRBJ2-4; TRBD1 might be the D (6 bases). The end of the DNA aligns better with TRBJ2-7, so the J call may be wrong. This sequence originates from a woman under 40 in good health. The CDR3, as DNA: TGTGCCAGCTCACAACAGGGAAAGGGCTACGAGCAGTACTTC. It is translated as CASSQQGKGYEQYF.